Reported below is one T cell receptor beta chain. Sequenced by immunoSEQ multiplex PCR; TCRdb stores in-frame clones only, minus some. The sample holds some 94,000 clones, 70% to 85% seen once. This specimen comes from a study of blood T cell repertoires in COVID-19. Across the whole study: T cells, B-cell-depleted T cells, or PBMCs provided the cDNA or gDNA that served as material.

The CDR3 covers 13 residues. Germline V gene lookup returns CDR1 SGHTA and CDR2 FQGTGA. V lost 5 bases and J lost 5, with 12 bases in between. The TCR was taken from a woman in her sixties in a cohort sampled during active or convalescent COVID-19. The rearrangement links TRBV7-3 to TRBJ2-5, with a possible D match to TRBD1 (6 bases). Material: peripheral blood. As DNA, the CDR3 is TGTGCCAGCAGCGGGACACACCGGGAGACCCAGTACTTC. Protein sequence: CASSGTHRETQYF.